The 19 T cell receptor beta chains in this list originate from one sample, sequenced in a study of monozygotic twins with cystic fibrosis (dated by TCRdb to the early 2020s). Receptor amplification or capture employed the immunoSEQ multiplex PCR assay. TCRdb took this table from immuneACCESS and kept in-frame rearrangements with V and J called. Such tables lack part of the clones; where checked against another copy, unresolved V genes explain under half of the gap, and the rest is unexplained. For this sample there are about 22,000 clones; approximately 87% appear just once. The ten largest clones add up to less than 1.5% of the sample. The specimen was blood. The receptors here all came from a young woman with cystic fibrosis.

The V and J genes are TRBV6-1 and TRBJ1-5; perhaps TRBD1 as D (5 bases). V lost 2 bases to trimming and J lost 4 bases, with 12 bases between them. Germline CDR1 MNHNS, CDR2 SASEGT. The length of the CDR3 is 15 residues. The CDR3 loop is CASSEMQGVNQPQHF. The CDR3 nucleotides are TGTGCCAGCAGTGAAATGCAGGGCGTAAATCAGCCCCAGCATTTT.

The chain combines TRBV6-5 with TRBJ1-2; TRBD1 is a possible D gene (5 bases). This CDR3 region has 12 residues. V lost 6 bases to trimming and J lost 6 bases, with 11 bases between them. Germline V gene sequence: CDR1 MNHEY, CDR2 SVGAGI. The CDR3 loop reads CASSLGTDGYTF. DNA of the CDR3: TGTGCCAGCAGCCTGGGGACGGATGGCTACACCTTC.

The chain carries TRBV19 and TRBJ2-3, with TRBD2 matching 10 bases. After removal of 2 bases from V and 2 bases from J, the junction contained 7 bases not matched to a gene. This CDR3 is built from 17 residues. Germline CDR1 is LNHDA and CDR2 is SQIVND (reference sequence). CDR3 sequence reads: CASSITLSGGVTDTQYF. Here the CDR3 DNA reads TGTGCCAGTAGTATAACCCTCAGCGGGGGGGTCACAGATACGCAGTATTTT.

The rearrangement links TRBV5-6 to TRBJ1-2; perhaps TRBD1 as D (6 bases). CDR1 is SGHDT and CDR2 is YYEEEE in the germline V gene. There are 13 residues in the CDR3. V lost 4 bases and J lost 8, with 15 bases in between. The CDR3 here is CASSVNRENGYTF. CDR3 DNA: TGTGCCAGCAGCGTGAACAGGGAAAACGGCTACACCTTC. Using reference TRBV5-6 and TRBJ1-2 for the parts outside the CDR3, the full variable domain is DAGVTQSPTHLIKTRGQQVTLRCSPKSGHDTVSWYQQALGQGPQFIFQYYEEEERQRGNFPDRFSGHQFPNYSSELNVNALLLGDSALYLCASSVNRENGYTFGSGTRLTVV.

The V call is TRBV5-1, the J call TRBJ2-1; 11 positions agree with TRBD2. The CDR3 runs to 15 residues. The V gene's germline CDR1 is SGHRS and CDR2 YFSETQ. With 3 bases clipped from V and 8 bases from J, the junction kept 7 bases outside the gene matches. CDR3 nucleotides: TGCGCCAGCAGCTCAGGTAGCGGGGGGGAGCATGAGCAGTTCTTC. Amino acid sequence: CASSSGSGGEHEQFF.

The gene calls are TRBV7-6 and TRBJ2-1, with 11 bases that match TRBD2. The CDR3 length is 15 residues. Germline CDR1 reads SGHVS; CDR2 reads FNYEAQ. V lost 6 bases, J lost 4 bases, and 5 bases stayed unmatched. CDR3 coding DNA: TGTGCCAGCAGTGGGCTAGCGGGGGGTTACAATGAGCAGTTCTTC. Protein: CASSGLAGGYNEQFF.

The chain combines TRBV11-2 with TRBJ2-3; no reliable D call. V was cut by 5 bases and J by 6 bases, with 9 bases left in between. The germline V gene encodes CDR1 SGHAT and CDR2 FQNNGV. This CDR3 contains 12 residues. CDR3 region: CASSQSVDTQYF. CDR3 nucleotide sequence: TGTGCCAGCAGCCAATCGGTCGATACGCAGTATTTT.

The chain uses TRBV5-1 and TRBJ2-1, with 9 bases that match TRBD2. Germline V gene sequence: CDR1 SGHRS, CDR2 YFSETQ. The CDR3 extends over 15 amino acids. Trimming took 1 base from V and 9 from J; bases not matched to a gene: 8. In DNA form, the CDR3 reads TGCGCCAGCAGCTTGATGGCTAGCGGGGCAGGTGAGCAGTTCTTC. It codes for CASSLMASGAGEQFF.

CDR3 nucleotide sequence: TGTGCCAGCAGTTACTCGAGGGGCGGGATCTACGAGCAGTACTTC. This translates into CASSYSRGGIYEQYF. V is TRBV6-5 and J is TRBJ2-7; TRBD2 might be the D (6 bases). Between the trimmed V and J ends, which lost 0 bases and 3 bases, there was a span of 12 bases. This CDR3 spans 15 amino acids. Germline CDR1 reads MNHEY; CDR2 reads SVGAGI.

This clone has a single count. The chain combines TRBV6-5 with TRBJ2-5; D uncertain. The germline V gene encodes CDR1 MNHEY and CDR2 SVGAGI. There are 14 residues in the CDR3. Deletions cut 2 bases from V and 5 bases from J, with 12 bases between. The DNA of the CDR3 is TGTGCCAGCAGTTACATAAACTCCGGGGAGACCCAGTACTTC. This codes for CASSYINSGETQYF.

The CDR3, as DNA: TGTGCCAGCAGCCCCGGGGGGGCCAGAGATGAGCAGTTCTTC. The encoded protein is CASSPGGARDEQFF. The chain recombines TRBV6-6 with TRBJ2-1; 8 positions agree with TRBD2. The CDR3 is 14 amino acids. Trimming took 6 bases from V and 8 from J; bases not matched to a gene: 9. CDR1 and CDR2 (germline): MNHNY, SVGAGI (reference sequence).

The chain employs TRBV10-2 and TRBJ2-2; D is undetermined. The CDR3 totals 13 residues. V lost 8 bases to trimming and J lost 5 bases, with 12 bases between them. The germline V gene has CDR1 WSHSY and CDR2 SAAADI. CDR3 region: CASSPAPTGELFF. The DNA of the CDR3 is TGCGCCAGCTCCCCGGCCCCGACCGGGGAGCTGTTTTTT.

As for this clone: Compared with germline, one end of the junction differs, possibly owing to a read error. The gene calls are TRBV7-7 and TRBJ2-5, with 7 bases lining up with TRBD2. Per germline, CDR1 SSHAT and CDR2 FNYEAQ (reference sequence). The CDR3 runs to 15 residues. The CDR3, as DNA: TGTGCTAGCAGCCCGACTGGGACTAACCAAGAGACCCAGTACTTC. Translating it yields CASSPTGTNQETQYF.

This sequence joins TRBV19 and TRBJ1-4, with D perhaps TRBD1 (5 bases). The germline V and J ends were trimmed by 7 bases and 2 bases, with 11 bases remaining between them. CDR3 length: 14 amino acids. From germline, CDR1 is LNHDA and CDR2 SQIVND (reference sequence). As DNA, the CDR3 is TGTGCCAGTACCGACGACAGCACTAATGAAAAACTGTTTTTT. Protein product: CASTDDSTNEKLFF.

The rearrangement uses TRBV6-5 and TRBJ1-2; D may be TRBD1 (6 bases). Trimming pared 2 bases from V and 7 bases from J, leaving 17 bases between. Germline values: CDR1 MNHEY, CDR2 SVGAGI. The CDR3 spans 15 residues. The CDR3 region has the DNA TGTGCCAGCAGTTACCTTGGTCAGGGGACCCCTGGCTACACCTTC. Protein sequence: CASSYLGQGTPGYTF.

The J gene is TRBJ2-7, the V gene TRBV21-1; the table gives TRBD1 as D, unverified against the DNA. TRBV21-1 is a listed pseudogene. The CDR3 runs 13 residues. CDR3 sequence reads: CASSKDSSYEQYF. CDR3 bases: TGTGCCAGCAGCAAAGACAGCTCCTACGAGCAGTACTTC.

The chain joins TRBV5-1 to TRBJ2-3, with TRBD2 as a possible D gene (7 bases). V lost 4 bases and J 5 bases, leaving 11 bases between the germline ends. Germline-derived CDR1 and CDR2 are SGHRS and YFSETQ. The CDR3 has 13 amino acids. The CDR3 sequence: CASSGGAEDTQYF. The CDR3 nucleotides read TGCGCCAGCAGCGGGGGGGCCGAAGATACGCAGTATTTT.

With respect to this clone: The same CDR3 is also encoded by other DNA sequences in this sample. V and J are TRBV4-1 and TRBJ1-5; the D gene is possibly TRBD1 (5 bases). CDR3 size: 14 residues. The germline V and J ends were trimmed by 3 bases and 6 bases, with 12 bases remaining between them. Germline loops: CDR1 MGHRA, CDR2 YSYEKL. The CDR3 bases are TGCGCCAGCAGCCATCCCCAGGGTTCTCAGCCCCAGCATTTT. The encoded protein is CASSHPQGSQPQHF.

CDR3 sequence reads: CASSLDGGAGQKLFF. The CDR3 coding sequence is TGCGCCAGCAGCTTGGACGGGGGAGCCGGACAAAAACTGTTTTTT. The rearrangement links TRBV5-1 to TRBJ1-4, with D possibly being TRBD1 (5 bases). Germline V lookup: CDR1 SGHRS, CDR2 YFSETQ. This CDR3 contains 15 residues. Trimming took 0 bases from V and 9 from J, leaving 15 bases between them. Using reference TRBV5-1 and TRBJ1-4 for the parts outside the CDR3, the full variable domain is KAGVTQTPRYLIKTRGQQVTLSCSPISGHRSVSWYQQTPGQGLQFLFEYFSETQRNKGNFPGRFSGRQFSNSRSEMNVSTLELGDSALYLCASSLDGGAGQKLFFGSGTQLSVL.